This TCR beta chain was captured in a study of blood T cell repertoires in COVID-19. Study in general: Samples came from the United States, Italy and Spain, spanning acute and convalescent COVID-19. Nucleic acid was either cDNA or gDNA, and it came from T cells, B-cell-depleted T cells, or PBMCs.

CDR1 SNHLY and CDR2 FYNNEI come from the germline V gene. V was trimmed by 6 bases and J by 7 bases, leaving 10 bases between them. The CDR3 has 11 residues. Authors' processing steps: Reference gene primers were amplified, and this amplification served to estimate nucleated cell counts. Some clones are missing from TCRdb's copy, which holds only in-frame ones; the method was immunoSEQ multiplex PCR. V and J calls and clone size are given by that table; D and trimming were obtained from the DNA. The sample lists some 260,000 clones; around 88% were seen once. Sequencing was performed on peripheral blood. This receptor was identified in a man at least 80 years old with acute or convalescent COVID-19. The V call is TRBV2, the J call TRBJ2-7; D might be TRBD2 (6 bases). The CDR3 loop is CASSRTTEQYF. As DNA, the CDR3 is TGTGCCAGCAGCCGGACTACGGAGCAGTACTTC.